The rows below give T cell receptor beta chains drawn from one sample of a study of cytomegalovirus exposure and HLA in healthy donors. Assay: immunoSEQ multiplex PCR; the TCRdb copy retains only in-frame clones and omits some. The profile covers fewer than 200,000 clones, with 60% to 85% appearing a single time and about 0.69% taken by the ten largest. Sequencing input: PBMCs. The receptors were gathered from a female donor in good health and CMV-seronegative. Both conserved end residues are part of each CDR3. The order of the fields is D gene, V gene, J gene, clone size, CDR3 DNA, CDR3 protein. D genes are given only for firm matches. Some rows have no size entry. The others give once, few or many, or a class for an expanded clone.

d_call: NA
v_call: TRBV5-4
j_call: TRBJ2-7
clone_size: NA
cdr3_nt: TGTGCCTCCCCCGACAGGGAGGTTGGAGGCGAGCAGTACTTC
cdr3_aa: CASPDREVGGEQYF

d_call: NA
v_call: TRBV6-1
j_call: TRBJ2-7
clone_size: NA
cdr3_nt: TGTGCCAGCAGTGAATCTGGTTTATCGAGCGGGCAGTACTTC
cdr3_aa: CASSESGLSSGQYF

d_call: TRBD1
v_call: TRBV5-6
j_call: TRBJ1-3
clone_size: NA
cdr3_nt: TGTGCCAGCAGCTCCCGACAGGGTGGTGGAAACACCATATATTTT
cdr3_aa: CASSSRQGGGNTIYF

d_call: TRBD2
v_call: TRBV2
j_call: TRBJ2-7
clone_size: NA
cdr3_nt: TGTGCCAGCAGGACTAGCACTAACTACGAGCAGTACTTC
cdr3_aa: CASRTSTNYEQYF

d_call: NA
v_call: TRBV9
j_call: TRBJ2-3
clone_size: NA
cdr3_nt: TGTGCCAGCAGTGCGGAGACGATTCGCACAGATACGCAGTATTTT
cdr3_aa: CASSAETIRTDTQYF

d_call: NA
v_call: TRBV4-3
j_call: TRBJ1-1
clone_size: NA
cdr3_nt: TGCGCCAGCAGCCGGACGGACAGAAACACTGAAGCTTTCTTT
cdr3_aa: CASSRTDRNTEAFF

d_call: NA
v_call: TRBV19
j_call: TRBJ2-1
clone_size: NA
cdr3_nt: TGTGCCAGTAAAAGAGGAGGGCTAGCCGGCTACAATGAGCAGTTCTTC
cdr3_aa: CASKRGGLAGYNEQFF

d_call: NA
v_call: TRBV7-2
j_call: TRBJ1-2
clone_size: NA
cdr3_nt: TGTGCCAGCAGCCCTTTACGGGGTGACTATGGCTACACCTTC
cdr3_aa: CASSPLRGDYGYTF

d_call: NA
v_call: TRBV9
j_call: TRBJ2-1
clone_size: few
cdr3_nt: TGTGCCAGCAGCGTGAGCGGCTCCTACAATGAGCAGTTCTTC
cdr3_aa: CASSVSGSYNEQFF

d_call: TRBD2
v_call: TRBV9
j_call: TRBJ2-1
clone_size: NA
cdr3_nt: TGTGCCAGCAGCGTACATGATGGGGGGGTTAATGAGCAGTTCTTC
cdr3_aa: CASSVHDGGVNEQFF

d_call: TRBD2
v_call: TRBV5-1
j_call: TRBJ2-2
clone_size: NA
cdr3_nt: TGCGCCAGCAGCCTAGCCCTAGGACTAGCCTACACCGGGGAGCTGTTTTTT
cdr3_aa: CASSLALGLAYTGELFF

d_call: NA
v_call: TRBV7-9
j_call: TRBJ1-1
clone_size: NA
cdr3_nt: TGTGCCAGCAGCTTAGGAGCTTTCGAGATTGAAGCTTTCTTT
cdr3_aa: CASSLGAFEIEAFF

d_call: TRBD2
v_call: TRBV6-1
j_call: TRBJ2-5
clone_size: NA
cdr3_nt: TGTGCCAGCCGGGAGGGGGTCTGGGAGACCCAGTACTTC
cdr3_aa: CASREGVWETQYF

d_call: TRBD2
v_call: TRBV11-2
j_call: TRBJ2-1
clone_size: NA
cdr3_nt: TGTGCCAGCAGCTTAGAACCTAGCGGGAGGTACAATGAGCAGTTCTTC
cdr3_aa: CASSLEPSGRYNEQFF

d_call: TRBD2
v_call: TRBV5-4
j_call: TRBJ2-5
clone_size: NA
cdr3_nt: TGTGCCAGCAGCCCAGGCGGGGCGGGAGGGCCTCAAGAGACCCAGTACTTC
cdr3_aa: CASSPGGAGGPQETQYF

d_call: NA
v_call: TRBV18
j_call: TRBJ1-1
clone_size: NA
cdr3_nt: TGTGCCAGCTCACCGAACTCAAACACTGAAGCTTTCTTT
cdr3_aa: CASSPNSNTEAFF

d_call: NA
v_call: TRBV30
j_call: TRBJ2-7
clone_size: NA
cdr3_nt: TGTGCCTGGAGTATGTGGGGGGACGAACAGTACTTC
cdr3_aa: CAWSMWGDEQYF

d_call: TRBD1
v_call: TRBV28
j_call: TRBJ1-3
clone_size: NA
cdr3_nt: TGTGCCAGCGACAGGGGTACTGGAAACACCATATATTTT
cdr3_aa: CASDRGTGNTIYF

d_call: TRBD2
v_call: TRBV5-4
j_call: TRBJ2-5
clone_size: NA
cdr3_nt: TGTGCCAGCAGCTTGCCTAGCGGGTCCCCGTACCAAGAGACCCAGTACTTC
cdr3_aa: CASSLPSGSPYQETQYF

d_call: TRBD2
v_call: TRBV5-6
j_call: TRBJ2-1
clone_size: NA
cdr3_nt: TGTGCCAGCAGCAGGGGACTAGCCTTTCCGTTCTTC
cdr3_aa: CASSRGLAFPFF

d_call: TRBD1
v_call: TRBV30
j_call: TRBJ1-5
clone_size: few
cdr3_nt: TGTGCCTGGAGTATAGGGGGCGGGAATCAGCCCCAGCATTTT
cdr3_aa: CAWSIGGGNQPQHF

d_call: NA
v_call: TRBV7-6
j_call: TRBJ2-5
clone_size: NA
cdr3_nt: TGTGCCAGCAGCTTAGCGCGAGAGACCCAGTACTTC
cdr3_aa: CASSLARETQYF

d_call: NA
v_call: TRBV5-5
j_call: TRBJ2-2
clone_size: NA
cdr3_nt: TGTGCCAGCAGCCCTGGACAGACGAACACCGGGGAGCTGTTTTTT
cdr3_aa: CASSPGQTNTGELFF

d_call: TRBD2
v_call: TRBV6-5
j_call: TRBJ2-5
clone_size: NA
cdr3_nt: TGTGCCAGCAGTCCGGGACTAGCGGATCAAGAGACCCAGTACTTC
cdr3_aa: CASSPGLADQETQYF

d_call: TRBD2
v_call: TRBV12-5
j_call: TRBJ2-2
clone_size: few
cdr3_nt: TGTGCTAGTGGTTTGGGGGGACTAGCGGGGGACACCGGGGAGCTGTTTTTT
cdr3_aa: CASGLGGLAGDTGELFF

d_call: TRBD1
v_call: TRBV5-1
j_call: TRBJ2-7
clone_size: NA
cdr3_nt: TGCGCCAGCAGCCGCAAACTCACAGGGGATGCTACGGCAAACTACGAGCAGTACTTC
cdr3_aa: CASSRKLTGDATANYEQYF

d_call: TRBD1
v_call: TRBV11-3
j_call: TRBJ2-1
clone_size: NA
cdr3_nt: TGTGCCAGCAGCTTAGGACAGGGGGATAGCAATGAGCAGTTCTTC
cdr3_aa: CASSLGQGDSNEQFF

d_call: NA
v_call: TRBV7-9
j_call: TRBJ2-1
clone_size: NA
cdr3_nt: TGTGCCAGCAGCTTAGATTGGACAGCCTTCTACAATGAGCAGTTCTTC
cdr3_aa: CASSLDWTAFYNEQFF

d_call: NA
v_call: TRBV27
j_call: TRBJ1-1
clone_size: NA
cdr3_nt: TGTGCCAGCAGTTTATCGAGGCAGGGGAACACTGAAGCTTTCTTT
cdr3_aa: CASSLSRQGNTEAFF

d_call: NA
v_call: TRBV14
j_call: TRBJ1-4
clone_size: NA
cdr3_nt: TGTGCCAGCAGCCAAGTACTGAATAATGAAAAACTGTTTTTT
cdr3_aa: CASSQVLNNEKLFF

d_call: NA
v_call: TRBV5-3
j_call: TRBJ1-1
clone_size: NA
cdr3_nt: TGTGCCAGCCCAGTCGAAGGAGTTCTCATGAACACTGAAGCTTTCTTT
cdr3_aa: CASPVEGVLMNTEAFF

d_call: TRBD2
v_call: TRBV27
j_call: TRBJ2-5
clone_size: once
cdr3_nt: TGTGCCAGCAGTTTAGGGTGGGGGGGGACGGAGACCCAGTACTTC
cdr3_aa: CASSLGWGGTETQYF

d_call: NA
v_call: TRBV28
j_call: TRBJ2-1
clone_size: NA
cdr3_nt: TGTGCCAGCAGTTTAGGAGGGCAGGACTACAATGAGCAGTTCTTC
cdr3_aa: CASSLGGQDYNEQFF

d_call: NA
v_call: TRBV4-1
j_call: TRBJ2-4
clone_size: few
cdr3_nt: TGCGCCAGCAGCCAAGGTCAACCTAGGGGAAACAGTCAGTACTTC
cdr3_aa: CASSQGQPRGNSQYF

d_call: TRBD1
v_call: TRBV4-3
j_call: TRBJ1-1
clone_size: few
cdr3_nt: TGCGCCAGCAGCTTTTCATACAGAGGGACAGGGGGTTTCACTGAAGCTTTCTTT
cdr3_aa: CASSFSYRGTGGFTEAFF

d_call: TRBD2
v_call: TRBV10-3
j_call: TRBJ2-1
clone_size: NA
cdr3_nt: TGTGCCATCAGTGAGGCCGGGGAGGGTAATCTGGAGCAGTTCTTC
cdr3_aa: CAISEAGEGNLEQFF

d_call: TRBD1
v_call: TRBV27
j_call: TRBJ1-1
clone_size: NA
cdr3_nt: TGTGCCAGCAGTTTAGAGGGGGCCACTGAAGCTTTCTTT
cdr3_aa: CASSLEGATEAFF

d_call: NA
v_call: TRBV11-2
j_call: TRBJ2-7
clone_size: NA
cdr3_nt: TGTGCCAGCAGCTCCCCGGGACAAGGGGCCTACGAGCAGTACTTC
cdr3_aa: CASSSPGQGAYEQYF

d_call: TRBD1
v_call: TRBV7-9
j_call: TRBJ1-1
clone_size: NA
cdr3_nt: TGTGCCAGCAGCACGACAGGGGGAAAGAACACTGAAGCTTTCTTT
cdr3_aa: CASSTTGGKNTEAFF